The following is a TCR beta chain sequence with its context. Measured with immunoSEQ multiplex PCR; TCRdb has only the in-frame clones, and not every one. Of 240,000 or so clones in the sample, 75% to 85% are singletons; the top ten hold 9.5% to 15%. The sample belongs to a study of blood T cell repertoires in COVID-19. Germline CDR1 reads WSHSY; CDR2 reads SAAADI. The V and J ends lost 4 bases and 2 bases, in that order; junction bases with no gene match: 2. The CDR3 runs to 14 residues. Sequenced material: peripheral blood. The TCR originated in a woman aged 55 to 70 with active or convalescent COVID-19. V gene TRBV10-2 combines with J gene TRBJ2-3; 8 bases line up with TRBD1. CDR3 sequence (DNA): TGCGCCAGCAGTGGGACAGGGATCACAGATACGCAGTATTTT. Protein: CASSGTGITDTQYF.